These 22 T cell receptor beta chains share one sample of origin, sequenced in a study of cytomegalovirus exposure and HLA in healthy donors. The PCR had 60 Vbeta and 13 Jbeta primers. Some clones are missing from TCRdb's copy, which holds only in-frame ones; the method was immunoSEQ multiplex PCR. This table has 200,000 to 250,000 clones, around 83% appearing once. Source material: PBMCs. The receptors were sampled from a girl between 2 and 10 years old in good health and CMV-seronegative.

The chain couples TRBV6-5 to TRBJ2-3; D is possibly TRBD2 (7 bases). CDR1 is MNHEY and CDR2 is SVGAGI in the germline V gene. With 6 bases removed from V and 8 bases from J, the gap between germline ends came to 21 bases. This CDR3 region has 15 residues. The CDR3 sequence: CASRAFGGQGGTQYF. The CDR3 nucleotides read TGTGCCAGCAGGGCCTTCGGGGGGCAAGGCGGTACGCAGTATTTT.

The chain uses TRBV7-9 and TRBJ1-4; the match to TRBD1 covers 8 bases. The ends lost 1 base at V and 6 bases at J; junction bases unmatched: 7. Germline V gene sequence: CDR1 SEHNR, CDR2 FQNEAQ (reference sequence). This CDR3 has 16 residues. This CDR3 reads CASSLGDRGEDEKLFF. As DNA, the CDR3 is TGTGCCAGCAGCTTAGGAGACAGGGGTGAGGATGAAAAACTGTTTTTT.

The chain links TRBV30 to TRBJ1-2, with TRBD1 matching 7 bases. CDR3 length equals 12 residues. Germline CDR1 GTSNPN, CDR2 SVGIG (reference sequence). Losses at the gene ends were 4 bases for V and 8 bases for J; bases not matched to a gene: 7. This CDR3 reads CAWMPTGRGYTF. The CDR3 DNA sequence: TGTGCCTGGATGCCGACAGGGAGGGGCTACACCTTC. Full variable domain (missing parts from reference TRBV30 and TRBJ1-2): SQTIHQWPATLVQPVGSPLSLECTVEGTSNPNLYWYRQAAGRGLQLLFYSVGIGQISSEVPQNLSASRPQDRQFILSSKKLLLSDSGFYLCAWMPTGRGYTFGSGTRLTVV.

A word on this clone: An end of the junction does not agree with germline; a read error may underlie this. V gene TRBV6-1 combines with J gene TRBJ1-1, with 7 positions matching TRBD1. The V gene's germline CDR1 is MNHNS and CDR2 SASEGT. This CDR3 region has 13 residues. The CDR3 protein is CAISGDSPTEAFF. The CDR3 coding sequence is TGTGCCATCAGTGGGGACAGCCCTACTGAAGCTTTCTTT.

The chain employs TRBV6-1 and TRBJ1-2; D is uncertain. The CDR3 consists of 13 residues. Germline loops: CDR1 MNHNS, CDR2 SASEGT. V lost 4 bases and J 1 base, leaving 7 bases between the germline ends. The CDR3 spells CASSVRFNYGYTF. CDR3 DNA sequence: TGTGCCAGCAGTGTCAGGTTTAACTATGGCTACACCTTC.

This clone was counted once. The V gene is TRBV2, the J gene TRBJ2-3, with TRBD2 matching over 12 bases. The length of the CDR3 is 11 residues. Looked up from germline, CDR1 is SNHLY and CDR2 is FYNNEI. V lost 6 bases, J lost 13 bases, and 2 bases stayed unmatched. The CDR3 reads CASRTSGGEYF. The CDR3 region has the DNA TGTGCCAGCAGGACTAGCGGGGGAGAGTATTTT.

The CDR3 nucleotides read TGCAGCGCCGGAACAGGCCCAACCACTGAAGCTTTCTTT. It yields the protein CSAGTGPTTEAFF. This chain links TRBV29-1 with TRBJ1-1, with D perhaps TRBD1 (5 bases). CDR3 length equals 13 residues. Per germline, CDR1 SQVTM and CDR2 ANQGSEA. The germline V and J ends were trimmed by 7 bases and 4 bases, with 16 bases remaining between them.

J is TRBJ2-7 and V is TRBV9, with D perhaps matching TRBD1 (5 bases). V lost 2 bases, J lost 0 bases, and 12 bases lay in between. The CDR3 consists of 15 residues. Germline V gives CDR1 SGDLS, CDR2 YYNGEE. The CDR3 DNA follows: TGTGCCAGCAGCGTTGGGGCTAAGAGCTCCTACGAGCAGTACTTC. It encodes CASSVGAKSSYEQYF.

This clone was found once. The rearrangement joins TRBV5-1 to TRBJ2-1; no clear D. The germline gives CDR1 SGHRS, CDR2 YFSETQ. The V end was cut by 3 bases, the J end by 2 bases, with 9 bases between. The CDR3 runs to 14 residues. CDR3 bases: TGCGCCAGCAGCTCGGTACAGCCCTACAATGAGCAGTTCTTC. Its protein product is CASSSVQPYNEQFF.

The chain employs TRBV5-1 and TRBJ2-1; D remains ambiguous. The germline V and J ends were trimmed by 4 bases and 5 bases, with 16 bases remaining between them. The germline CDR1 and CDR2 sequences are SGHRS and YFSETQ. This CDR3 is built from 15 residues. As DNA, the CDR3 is TGCGCCAGCAGCCTGACGACGCTAGTTAACAATGAGCAGTTCTTC. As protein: CASSLTTLVNNEQFF.

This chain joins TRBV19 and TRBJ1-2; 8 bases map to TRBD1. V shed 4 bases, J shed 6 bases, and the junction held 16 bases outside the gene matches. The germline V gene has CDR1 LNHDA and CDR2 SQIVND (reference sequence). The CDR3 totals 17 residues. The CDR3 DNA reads TGTGCCAGTAGTACAAGACAGGGGCGGGTCATGGGCGATGGCTACACCTTC. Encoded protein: CASSTRQGRVMGDGYTF.

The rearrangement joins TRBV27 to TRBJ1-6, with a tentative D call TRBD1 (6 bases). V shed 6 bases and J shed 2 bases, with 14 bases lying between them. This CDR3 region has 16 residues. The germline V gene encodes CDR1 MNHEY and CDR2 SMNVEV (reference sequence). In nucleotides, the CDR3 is TGTGCCAGCAGCGCCCCAGGGGCTACCTATAATTCACCCCTCCACTTT. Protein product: CASSAPGATYNSPLHF.

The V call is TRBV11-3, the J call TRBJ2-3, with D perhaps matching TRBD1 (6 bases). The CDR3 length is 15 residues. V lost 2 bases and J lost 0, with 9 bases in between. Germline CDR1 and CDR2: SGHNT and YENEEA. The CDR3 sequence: CASSLNGQSTDTQYF. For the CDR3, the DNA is TGTGCCAGCAGCTTAAACGGACAGAGCACAGATACGCAGTATTTT.

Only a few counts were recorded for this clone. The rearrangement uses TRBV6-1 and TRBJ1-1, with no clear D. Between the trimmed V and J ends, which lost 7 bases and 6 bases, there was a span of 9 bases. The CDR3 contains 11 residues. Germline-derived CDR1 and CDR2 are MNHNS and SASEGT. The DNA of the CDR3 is TGTGCCAGCACGAGGTCCCCTGAAGCTTTCTTT. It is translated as CASTRSPEAFF.

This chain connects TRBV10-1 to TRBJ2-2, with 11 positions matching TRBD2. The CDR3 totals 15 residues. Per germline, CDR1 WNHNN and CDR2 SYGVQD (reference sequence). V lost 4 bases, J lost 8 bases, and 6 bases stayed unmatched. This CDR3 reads CASSGLAGNIGELFF. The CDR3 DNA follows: TGCGCCAGCAGTGGACTAGCGGGAAATATAGGGGAGCTGTTTTTT.

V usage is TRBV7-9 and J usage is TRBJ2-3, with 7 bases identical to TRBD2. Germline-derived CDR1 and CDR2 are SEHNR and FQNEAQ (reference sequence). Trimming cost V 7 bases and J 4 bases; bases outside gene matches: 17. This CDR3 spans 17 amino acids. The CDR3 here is CASTSRRGEVAPDTQYF. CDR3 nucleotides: TGTGCCAGCACCTCTCGCCGGGGGGAGGTCGCCCCAGATACGCAGTATTTT.

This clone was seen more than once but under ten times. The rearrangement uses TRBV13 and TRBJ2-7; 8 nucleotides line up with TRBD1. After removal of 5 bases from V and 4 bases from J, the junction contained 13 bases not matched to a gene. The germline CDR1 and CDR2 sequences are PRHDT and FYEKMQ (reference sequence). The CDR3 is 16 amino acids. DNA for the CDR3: TGTGCCAGCAGCCCACGCTACGGGGGACAGGTATACGAGCAGTACTTC. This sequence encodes CASSPRYGGQVYEQYF.

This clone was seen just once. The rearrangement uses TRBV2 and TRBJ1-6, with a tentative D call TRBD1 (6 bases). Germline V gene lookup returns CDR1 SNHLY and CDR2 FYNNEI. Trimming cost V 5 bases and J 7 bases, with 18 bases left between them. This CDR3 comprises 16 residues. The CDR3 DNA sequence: TGTGCCAGCAGTTCACGGGCCCCCCAGGGGAATTCACCCCTCCACTTT. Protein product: CASSSRAPQGNSPLHF.

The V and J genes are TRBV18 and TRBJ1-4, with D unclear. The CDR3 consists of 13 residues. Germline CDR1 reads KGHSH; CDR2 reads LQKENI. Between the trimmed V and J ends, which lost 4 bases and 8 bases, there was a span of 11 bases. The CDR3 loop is CASSRPSGEKLFF. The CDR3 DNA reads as TGTGCCAGCTCACGGCCTTCGGGAGAAAAACTGTTTTTT.

Here the CDR3 DNA reads TGTGCCAGCAGCGGACTCAATGAGCAGTTCTTC. Amino acid sequence: CASSGLNEQFF. The chain combines TRBV6-5 with TRBJ2-1, with a tentative D call TRBD2 (5 bases). The CDR3 is made up of 11 amino acids. Per the germline V gene, CDR1 is MNHEY and CDR2 is SVGAGI. Trimming removed 6 bases at V and 6 bases at J, with 6 bases between.

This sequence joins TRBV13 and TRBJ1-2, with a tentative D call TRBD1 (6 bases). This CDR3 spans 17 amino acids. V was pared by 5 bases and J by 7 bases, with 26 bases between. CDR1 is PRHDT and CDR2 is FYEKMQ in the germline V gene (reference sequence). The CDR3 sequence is CASSKSAKIKGGGGYTF. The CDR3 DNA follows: TGTGCCAGCAGCAAAAGCGCGAAGATTAAGGGAGGGGGTGGCTACACCTTC.

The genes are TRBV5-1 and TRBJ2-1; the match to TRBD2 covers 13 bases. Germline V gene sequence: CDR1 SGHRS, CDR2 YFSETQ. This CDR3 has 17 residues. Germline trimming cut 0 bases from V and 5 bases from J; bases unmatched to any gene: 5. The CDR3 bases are TGCGCCAGCAGCTTGGATCCACTAGCGGGGGGGAACAATGAGCAGTTCTTC. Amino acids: CASSLDPLAGGNNEQFF.